A selection of T cell receptor beta chains follows, all from one sample in a study of blood T cell repertoires in COVID-19. This table comes from immunoSEQ multiplex PCR, and its TCRdb copy is limited to in-frame clones, with some not included. Among fewer than 250,000 clones, around 88% were seen once, and the ten largest hold 5% to 7%. The specimen was peripheral blood. The receptors stem from a woman aged 80 or over with COVID-19, enrolled during active disease. The CDR3 runs from the conserved cysteine through the conserved F or W.

V | CDR3
TRBV3-1/TRBV3-2 | CASSQFEQGPYGYTF
TRBV19 | CASSPPGTGGGYTF
TRBV12-3/TRBV12-4 | CASSLGSGQPQHF
TRBV5-4 | CASSRSGGASDTQYF
TRBV6-5 | CASRPTGLNYGYTF
TRBV18 | CASSPPLGANVLTF
TRBV30 | CAWRGDRADEQYF
TRBV7-2 | CASSLAASGVQFF
TRBV19 | CASSINEGAKLFF
TRBV4-1 | CASSPGPGQGNEKLFF
TRBV6-5 | CASGTGHTGELFF
TRBV4-1 | CASSLRETGGSEKLFF
TRBV3-1/TRBV3-2 | CASSRQQDTEAFF
TRBV19 | CASTRQGSAYGYTF
TRBV19 | CASSTGVQETQYF
TRBV2 | CASSLQGYEQYF
TRBV12-3/TRBV12-4 | CASTRFSGNTIYF
TRBV29-1 | CSVFGGSMGETQYF
TRBV18 | CASSQGQLRDTEAFF
TRBV6-1 | CASSERGTGSTDTQYF
TRBV5-6 | CASSQGQGYGYTF
TRBV10-3 | CAISAGQGGNTEAFF
TRBV7-9 | CASSQDRGRYNEQFF
TRBV18 | CASSPGGQGWVNEQFF
TRBV5-4 | CASSMTRSEAFF
TRBV10-3 | CAISEAAGNQPQHF
TRBV19 | CASSIVAGGGQPQHF
TRBV21-1 | CASSDGTGFLNEQFF
TRBV4-3 | CASSQGIAGEKLFF
TRBV6-4 | CASSPAQGQEAFF
TRBV19 | CASSTPTGAYEQYF
TRBV24-1 | CATSDPTSGGVETQYF
TRBV9 | CASSPVAGGQETQYF
TRBV6-5 | CASGGQAFYNERQFF
TRBV7-2 | CASSSSGQGVSEPQHF
TRBV5-1 | CASSLIAGGTNEQFF
TRBV4-2 | CASGQSGGGNQPQHF
TRBV7-3 | CASTRGGRADETQYF